The 9 T cell receptor beta chains reported below all come from one sample, sequenced in a study of neurological immune-mediated disorders. MiXCR, applied by TCRdb to the 5' RACE reads, yields one record per CDR3 protein. The top ten hold about 27% of the sample, which has some 30,000 distinct CDR3 sequences, under 30% seen once. The specimen sequenced was CD4+ T cells from blood. These receptors all stem from a middle-aged man with HTLV-1-associated myelopathy (HAM/TSP).

To note about this clonotype: A junction end diverges from the germline sequence, so it may reflect a read error. This chain links TRBV12-3 or TRBV12-4 with TRBJ1-5; D remains ambiguous. The CDR3 is made up of 15 amino acids. CDR3 DNA: TGTGCCAGCAGTTCACAGCAAAATAGCAATAAGCCCCAGCATTTT. This encodes CASSSQQNSNKPQHF.

By sample share, this clonotype is medium-sized (0.01 to 0.1%). The chain couples TRBV20-1 to TRBJ2-7; weak D call: TRBD2 (5 bases). This CDR3 spans 12 amino acids. Per germline, CDR1 DFQATT and CDR2 SNEGSKA (reference sequence). V was shortened by 5 bases and J by 0 bases, with 8 bases between the two germline ends. The CDR3 loop reads CSARLNSYEQYF. CDR3 coding DNA: TGCAGTGCTCGACTAAACTCCTACGAGCAGTACTTC.

This clonotype was observed many times. The rearrangement joins TRBV24-1 to TRBJ1-1, with no clear D. The ends were cut back, 7 bases at V and 6 bases at J, with 14 bases in the middle. From germline, CDR1 is KGHDR and CDR2 SFDVKD. The CDR3 is 13 amino acids. In DNA, the CDR3 is TGTGCCACCAGGGGAACCGGGGATGCTGAAGCTTTCTTT. Translation: CATRGTGDAEAFF.

There are many counts of this clonotype. The chain couples TRBV24-1 to TRBJ2-3; 10 bases are shared with TRBD1. The CDR3 loop spans 16 amino acids. V shed 0 bases and J 6 bases; nucleotides not matched to a gene: 5. Germline CDR1 KGHDR, CDR2 SFDVKD. CDR3 region: CATSDLQGTGADTQYF. The CDR3, as DNA: TGTGCCACCAGTGATTTGCAGGGGACAGGGGCCGATACGCAGTATTTT.

On this clonotype itself: A much more abundant neighbour one base away suggests this may be a read error. The chain links TRBV2 to TRBJ1-5; D remains unclear. CDR1 SNHLY and CDR2 FYNNEI come from the germline V gene. This CDR3 spans 14 amino acids. With 4 bases removed from V and 7 bases from J, the gap between germline ends came to 14 bases. The CDR3 region is CASSGWIRWQPQHF. In DNA, the CDR3 is TGTGCCAGCAGTGGCTGGATAAGATGGCAGCCCCAGCATTTT.

This clonotype was seen at least ten times. The rearrangement uses TRBV5-8 and TRBJ1-2; possible D gene TRBD1, 6 bases. The CDR3 is 14 amino acids. V lost 1 base, J lost 5 bases, and 12 bases lay in between. CDR1 and CDR2 from the germline V gene are SGHTS and YDEGEE. CDR3 DNA sequence: TGTGCCAGCAGCTTGATGACAGGCAGATATGGCTACACCTTC. Its translation: CASSLMTGRYGYTF.

The rearrangement joins TRBV19 to TRBJ1-2; possible D gene TRBD1, 6 bases. Looked up from germline, CDR1 is LNHDA and CDR2 is SQIVND (reference sequence). The CDR3 consists of 14 residues. V was trimmed by 4 bases and J by 2 bases, leaving 11 bases between them. The CDR3 protein is CASSTRQANYGYTF. In nucleotides, the CDR3 is TGTGCCAGTAGTACCCGACAGGCGAACTATGGCTACACCTTC.

This clonotype was recorded many times. The gene calls are TRBV7-2 and TRBJ2-3, with 9 bases fitting TRBD2. Trimming at V came to 2 bases and at J to 3 bases, leaving 15 bases not matched to a gene. The CDR3 runs to 19 residues. Germline assignment: CDR1 SGHTA and CDR2 FQGNSA. CDR3 region: CASSLSLGASGMTTDTQYF. For the CDR3, the DNA is TGTGCCAGCAGCTTATCGTTGGGCGCTAGCGGGATGACGACAGATACGCAGTATTTT.

In this sample, this clonotype turned up many times. The J gene is TRBJ2-1, the V gene TRBV20-1; TRBD2 might be the D (6 bases). The CDR3 loop spans 16 amino acids. CDR1 is DFQATT, CDR2 SNEGSKA, per germline (reference sequence). Trimming took 0 bases from V and 0 from J, leaving 12 bases between them. The CDR3 nucleotides read TGCAGTGCTAGAGATAATGCGGGACTCTCCTACAATGAGCAGTTCTTC. It is translated as CSARDNAGLSYNEQFF.